This TCR beta chain comes out of a study of regulatory T cells in long-lasting Graves disease. Findings and limits, study-wide: Shared public clonotypes totalled over 2,500 in persistent patients, compared with roughly 970 in new patients.

About this clonotype: Its antigen is not identified.

Time point of the sample: persistent/refractory GD, antithyroid drugs over 5 years with positive TRAb. TCR sequences were obtained from RNA taken from PBMCs. The authors diagnosed Graves' disease using American Thyroid Association guidelines. Relying on iRepertoire HTBI primers and Arm-PCR of CDR3 regions, the team built TCR beta libraries. Original processing notes: Across samples, 62 TRBV and around 14 TRBJ segments were found. TCRdb processed the multiplex PCR reads anew with MiXCR; each CDR3 protein has one entry. For this entry, the V and J calls and clone size follow TCRdb and not the study's own pipeline. The sample records 400,000 to 500,000 distinct CDR3 sequences, roughly 21% being singletons. There are 13 residues in the CDR3. Between the trimmed V and J ends, which lost 4 bases and 9 bases, there was a span of 12 bases. Germline V gene sequence: CDR1 KGHDR, CDR2 SFDVKD.

The sequence was obtained from a female donor with Graves disease. The gene calls are TRBV24-1 and TRBJ2-1; D is ambiguous. The sequencing here drew on peripheral blood mononuclear cells (PBMCs), taken when the disease was refractory, from a patient treated with antithyroid drugs. Written as DNA, the CDR3 is TGTGCCACCAGTGACCCACCTTCAGGTGAGCAGTTCTTC. This translates into CATSDPPSGEQFF.